These 14 T cell receptor beta chains share one sample of origin, sequenced in a study of shared clonotypes between healthy human individuals. Profiled with immunoSEQ multiplex PCR; TCRdb holds only in-frame clones, not every one. The repertoire holds 650,000 to 800,000 clones, with over 55% as singletons. The material sequenced was memory CD4+ T cells sorted from blood. The subset was: CD45RA-negative fraction. These receptors were obtained from a woman aged 25 to 45 in good health.

The chain employs TRBV21-1 and TRBJ2-1; no DNA check was done on the table's D call, TRBD1. TRBV21-1 is described as a pseudogene. The CDR3 has 16 residues. This CDR3 is CASSLLPPGQDNEQFF. CDR3 nucleotides: TGTGCCAGCAGCTTACTTCCGCCGGGACAGGACAATGAGCAGTTCTTC.

This clone was detected only once. The chain links TRBV6-1 to TRBJ2-7, with D possibly being TRBD2 (6 bases). V lost 3 bases and J lost 5, with 17 bases in between. This CDR3 is 15 amino acids long. Germline V lookup: CDR1 MNHNS, CDR2 SASEGT. The DNA of the CDR3 is TGTGCCAGCAGTGACACTACTTTCTGGGGGGACGAGCAGTACTTC. As protein: CASSDTTFWGDEQYF.

On this clone itself: A much larger clone lies a single base off, so this may be a read error. This same CDR3 is encoded by further DNA sequences in the sample. The J gene is TRBJ2-7, the V gene TRBV18, with D possibly being TRBD2 (6 bases). This CDR3 comprises 14 residues. The V gene's germline CDR1 is KGHSH and CDR2 LQKENI. V lost 4 bases and J 0 bases, leaving 10 bases between the germline ends. In DNA, the CDR3 is TGTGCCAGCTCACGGGACTCTAGCTCCTACGAGCAGTACTTC. It translates to CASSRDSSSYEQYF.

The chain couples TRBV6-6 to TRBJ1-1; weak D call: TRBD1 (5 bases). Germline V lookup: CDR1 MNHNY, CDR2 SVGAGI (reference sequence). The CDR3 has 14 residues. Trimming cost V 2 bases and J 3 bases, with 10 bases left between them. CDR3 coding DNA: TGTGCCAGCAGTTACAAGGGACCTCACACTGAAGCTTTCTTT. This translates into CASSYKGPHTEAFF.

This clone was counted between two and nine times. The chain carries TRBV11-2 and TRBJ2-3, with 7 positions matching TRBD2. Per the germline V gene, CDR1 is SGHAT and CDR2 is FQNNGV. The CDR3 is 16 amino acids. V lost 3 bases to trimming and J lost 2 bases; unmatched junction nucleotides: 8. This chain's CDR3 is CASSFLIGTNTDTQYF. The DNA of the CDR3 is TGTGCCAGCAGCTTCCTAATAGGGACTAACACAGATACGCAGTATTTT.

V usage is TRBV28 and J usage is TRBJ1-1; 7 nucleotides line up with TRBD1. The CDR3 is 15 amino acids. The V and J ends lost 6 bases and 3 bases, in that order; junction bases with no gene match: 10. Per germline, CDR1 MDHEN and CDR2 SYDVKM. The DNA of the CDR3 is TGTGCCAGCAGAAAGGGGGCGCAGAGGGACACTGAAGCTTTCTTT. Encoded protein: CASRKGAQRDTEAFF.

The J gene is TRBJ2-5, the V gene TRBV28; D unclear. The germline CDR1 and CDR2 sequences are MDHEN and SYDVKM. V was shortened by 7 bases and J by 3 bases, with 15 bases between the two germline ends. The CDR3 is 14 residues long. This CDR3 is CASTQLDGKETQYF. CDR3 nucleotide sequence: TGTGCCAGCACCCAATTGGACGGTAAAGAGACCCAGTACTTC.

This chain connects TRBV7-9 to TRBJ1-5, with TRBD1 identical over 7 bases. Germline V lookup: CDR1 SEHNR, CDR2 FQNEAQ (reference sequence). Losses at the gene ends were 3 bases for V and 5 bases for J; bases not matched to a gene: 1. This CDR3 has 13 residues. CDR3 region: CASSFTGDQPQHF. The CDR3 bases are TGTGCCAGCAGCTTTACAGGGGATCAGCCCCAGCATTTT.

The chain couples TRBV18 to TRBJ2-7; tentative D call: TRBD1 (6 bases). Germline values: CDR1 KGHSH, CDR2 LQKENI. Trimming shortened V by 2 bases and J by 0 bases, and 11 bases separated the two germline ends. This CDR3 contains 15 residues. CDR3 sequence (DNA): TGTGCCAGCTCACCAGGACAGATGAGCTCCTACGAGCAGTACTTC. This gives the protein CASSPGQMSSYEQYF.

This chain connects TRBV27 to TRBJ2-7; D is ambiguous. Germline CDR1 and CDR2: MNHEY and SMNVEV (reference sequence). The CDR3 consists of 14 residues. V was clipped by 6 bases and J by 2 bases, with 14 bases between them. The CDR3 region has the DNA TGTGCCAGCAGGGGGTTCTCCCGACCCTACGAGCAGTACTTC. Amino acid sequence: CASRGFSRPYEQYF.

The chain has TRBV25-1 and TRBJ2-2; D possibly corresponds to TRBD1 (6 bases). The CDR3 runs to 18 residues. With 3 bases removed from V and 2 bases from J, the gap between germline ends came to 19 bases. Germline V gene data show CDR1 as MGHDK and CDR2 as SYGVNS. The CDR3 spells CASSDVISDRINTGELFF. The CDR3 DNA sequence: TGTGCCAGCAGTGATGTAATCTCCGACAGGATTAACACCGGGGAGCTGTTTTTT.

With regard to this clone: A much bigger clone sits one base away, suggesting this may be a read error. Other DNA sequences in this sample translate to the same CDR3. The V call is TRBV19, the J call TRBJ2-1; 8 bases fit TRBD1. The V gene's germline CDR1 is LNHDA and CDR2 SQIVND (reference sequence). The CDR3 is 17 amino acids. Trimming took 0 bases from V and 3 from J; bases not matched to a gene: 7. CDR3 loop: CASSIDTGTGGYNEQFF. The CDR3 DNA follows: TGTGCCAGTAGTATAGACACCGGGACAGGAGGCTACAATGAGCAGTTCTTC.

This clone was picked up one time. Other DNA sequences of this sample code for an identical CDR3. The chain carries TRBV28 and TRBJ2-2; D is perhaps TRBD1 (5 bases). The CDR3 has 13 residues. Germline lookup yields CDR1 MDHEN and CDR2 SYDVKM. The ends were cut back, 6 bases at V and 5 bases at J, with 10 bases in the middle. CDR3 sequence reads: CASSAQGTGELFF. The DNA for the CDR3 is TGTGCCAGCAGCGCCCAGGGAACCGGGGAGCTGTTTTTT.

This clone was detected many times. The same CDR3 is also encoded by other DNA sequences in this sample. V usage is TRBV6-6 and J usage is TRBJ1-5; D unclear. V lost 6 bases to trimming and J lost 5 bases, with 8 bases between them. CDR1 is MNHNY and CDR2 is SVGAGI in the germline V gene (reference sequence). The CDR3 spans 12 residues. CDR3 in amino acids: CASRPGDQPQHF. The CDR3 DNA reads as TGTGCCAGCAGACCCGGGGATCAGCCCCAGCATTTT.